This entry lists 15 T cell receptor beta chains sequenced from one sample in a study of T cell repertoires in cytomegalovirus infection (dated by TCRdb to between 2018 and 2021). TCRdb names Illumina HiSeq 1500 as the instrument used. Clones were called with MiXCR by TCRdb after fastp trimmed the public reads at Q25, and only in-frame beta chains were retained. Rows with one shared CDR3 protein collapse into an entry with the most common genes and DNA. A total of approximately 630,000 distinct CDR3 sequences appear in this sample, less than 25% of them only once. Around 7.6% of the sample is in the top ten clones. Specimen: CD8+ T cells from PBMCs. The receptors here all came from a human donor in good health (CMV status not recorded). Some clones in this sample may be carry-over from other donors' samples.

This clonotype has ten or more counts. The chain carries TRBV7-2 and TRBJ1-1, with no clear D. The CDR3 covers 15 residues. The V and J ends lost 1 base and 4 bases respectively, with 13 bases between them. Germline V CDR1 and CDR2: SGHTA, FQGNSA. The CDR3 sequence is CASSLEAGGVTEAFF. The CDR3 DNA sequence: TGTGCCAGCAGCTTAGAAGCGGGTGGCGTCACTGAAGCTTTCTTT.

This clonotype was detected ten times or more. V and J are TRBV7-3 and TRBJ2-1; 8 bases fit TRBD1. This CDR3 spans 15 amino acids. With 5 bases clipped from V and 4 bases from J, the junction kept 7 bases outside the gene matches. Germline V CDR1 and CDR2: SGHTA, FQGTGA. The CDR3 spells CASSPGQGLYNEQFF. The CDR3 nucleotides are TGTGCCAGCAGCCCAGGACAGGGCCTTTACAATGAGCAGTTCTTC.

This clonotype showed up many times. This chain links TRBV12-3 or TRBV12-4 with TRBJ2-7; a weak D match, TRBD2 (5 bases). Deletions cut 6 bases from V and 6 bases from J, with 15 bases between. CDR3 size: 13 residues. CDR3 in amino acids: CASSPGSAVEQYF. The DNA of the CDR3 is TGTGCCAGCAGCCCGGGGTCGGCGGTCGAGCAGTACTTC.

This clonotype was observed many times. This rearrangement joins TRBV7-8 to TRBJ1-1; possible D gene TRBD1, 6 bases. V lost 4 bases, J lost 1 base, and 19 bases lay in between. The CDR3 extends over 17 amino acids. CDR1 is SGHVS and CDR2 is FQNEAQ in the germline V gene. The CDR3 nucleotides read TGTGCCAGCAGCTCGAGCCCCGGGACAACAACGAACACTGAAGCTTTCTTT. It specifies CASSSSPGTTTNTEAFF.

This clonotype has at least ten counts. V gene TRBV7-2 combines with J gene TRBJ2-1, with D unresolved. The CDR3 loop spans 15 amino acids. Looked up from germline, CDR1 is SGHTA and CDR2 is FQGNSA. The V end was cut by 3 bases, the J end by 1 base, with 10 bases between. CDR3 protein: CASSFSVYSYNEQFF. The CDR3 DNA reads as TGTGCCAGCAGCTTTTCAGTTTATTCCTACAATGAGCAGTTCTTC.

Only a few counts were recorded for this clonotype. The chain carries TRBV7-6 and TRBJ2-1; 9 bases align to TRBD2. The germline V gene has CDR1 SGHVS and CDR2 FNYEAQ. CDR3 length equals 16 residues. V shed 1 base and J 4 bases; nucleotides not matched to a gene: 5. CDR3 sequence: CASSLGVTSGYNEQFF. The CDR3 nucleotides are TGTGCCAGCAGCTTAGGGGTGACTAGCGGATACAATGAGCAGTTCTTC.

This clonotype was found many times. The rearrangement uses TRBV10-2 and TRBJ2-4; TRBD1 matches 7 bases. Germline V gene data show CDR1 as WSHSY and CDR2 as SAAADI. The CDR3 sequence is 14 residues long. With 7 bases clipped from V and 0 bases from J, the junction kept 3 bases outside the gene matches. For the CDR3, the DNA is TGCGCCAGCACCCAGGGGGTAGCCAAAAACATTCAGTACTTC. Amino acids: CASTQGVAKNIQYF.

This clonotype has a count of ten or more. The V gene is TRBV27, the J gene TRBJ1-2; 7 nucleotides line up with TRBD1. This CDR3 has 14 amino acids. Germline V gene lookup returns CDR1 MNHEY and CDR2 SMNVEV (reference sequence). V lost 3 bases and J lost 4; bases outside the gene matches: 5. This CDR3 reads CASSFRGGRYGYTF. The CDR3 DNA follows: TGTGCCAGCAGTTTCAGGGGGGGACGCTATGGCTACACCTTC.

The rearrangement links TRBV16 to TRBJ1-1, with a tentative D call TRBD1 (5 bases). The ends were cut back, 3 bases at V and 1 base at J, with 12 bases in the middle. Germline loops: CDR1 KGHSY, CDR2 FQNENV. This CDR3 spans 15 amino acids. This CDR3 is CASSQSGHWNTEAFF. CDR3 in DNA: TGTGCCAGCAGCCAGTCGGGGCATTGGAACACTGAAGCTTTCTTT.

The genes are TRBV20-1 and TRBJ2-6; D gene unclear. This CDR3 comprises 12 residues. V lost 3 bases to trimming and J lost 1 base, with 1 base between them. CDR1 and CDR2 (germline): DFQATT, SNEGSKA (reference sequence). The CDR3 sequence is CSARSGANVLTF. The DNA for the CDR3 is TGCAGTGCTAGGTCTGGGGCCAACGTCCTGACTTTC.

This chain joins TRBV15 and TRBJ2-1, with 8 positions matching TRBD1. The CDR3 spans 14 residues. Losses at the gene ends were 7 bases for V and 4 bases for J; bases not matched to a gene: 6. Germline V gene data show CDR1 as LNHNV and CDR2 as YYDKDF (reference sequence). Here the CDR3 DNA reads TGTGCCACCACGGACAGGGAGGCTTACAATGAGCAGTTCTTC. As protein: CATTDREAYNEQFF.

J is TRBJ1-1 and V is TRBV18; no definite D call. V lost 3 bases to trimming and J lost 10 bases, with 15 bases between them. CDR3 length: 13 residues. Germline values: CDR1 KGHSH, CDR2 LQKENI. The CDR3 nucleotides read TGTGCCAGCTCACCGGAAGATGAACCGGGAGCTTTCTTT. As protein: CASSPEDEPGAFF.

On this clonotype: This may be a read error: a much more frequent sequence differs by one nucleotide. The gene calls are TRBV6-6 and TRBJ1-1; D remains ambiguous. CDR1 and CDR2 from the germline V gene are MNHNY and SVGAGI (reference sequence). V dropped 0 bases and J dropped 4 bases, with 12 bases sitting between them. The CDR3 consists of 15 residues. As DNA, the CDR3 is TGTGCCAGCAGTTACTCGAAGCAGACCCCCACTGAAGCTTTCTTT. The encoded protein is CASSYSKQTPTEAFF.

The chain links TRBV13 to TRBJ1-4; 12 nucleotides align to TRBD1. The germline V gene encodes CDR1 PRHDT and CDR2 FYEKMQ (reference sequence). The CDR3 has 16 amino acids. After removal of 5 bases from V and 8 bases from J, the junction contained 9 bases not matched to a gene. CDR3 DNA sequence: TGTGCCAGCAGCCCCCGGGACAGGGGGCTAGGAGAAAAACTGTTTTTT. Protein product: CASSPRDRGLGEKLFF.

The gene calls are TRBV6-2 or TRBV6-3 and TRBJ2-7; no reliable D call. Trimming took 2 bases from V and 2 from J, leaving 13 bases between them. This CDR3 contains 15 residues. Germline V gives CDR1 MNHEY, CDR2 SVGEGT. The CDR3 sequence: CASSYPIPQPYEQYV. DNA of the CDR3: TGTGCCAGCAGTTACCCCATCCCACAGCCCTACGAGCAGTACGTC.